This TCR beta chain was identified in a study of control samples from healthy donors and cancer patients. Clones were read by immunoSEQ multiplex PCR, and TCRdb kept only the in-frame ones, dropping some. The sample has around 190,000 clones. Germline CDR1 reads SEHNR; CDR2 reads FQNEAQ (reference sequence). CDR3 length: 16 residues. Concerning this clone itself: An end of the junction differs from the germline gene, which may be a read error.

The source is a woman aged 25 to 39 in good health. Source material: blood. The chain recombines TRBV7-9 with TRBJ1-6; no reliable D call. The CDR3 loop reads CASSEEQSSHNSPLHF. The CDR3 DNA reads TGTGCCAGCAGCGAAGAACAGAGCTCCCATAATTCACCCCTCCACTTT.